This T cell receptor beta chain emerged from a study of blood T cell repertoires in COVID-19. Across the whole study: There were acute and convalescent COVID-19 samples, and they came from the United States, Italy and Spain.

Seattle enrolled patients during active infection and tracked them longitudinally. In the original processing: Using reference gene primer amplification, nucleated cell counts were estimated. Assay used: immunoSEQ multiplex PCR; TCRdb lists only in-frame clones, some missing. V and J calls and clone size are given by that table; D and trimming were obtained from the DNA. The sample carries 350,000 to 400,000 clones, 70% to 90% recorded once. Germline V gives CDR1 SGHRS, CDR2 YFSETQ. The CDR3 consists of 15 residues. Trimming removed 0 bases from V and 6 bases from J; junction bases left unmatched: 9. The material sequenced was peripheral blood. This receptor was obtained from a woman between 25 and 40 years old with COVID-19, enrolled during active disease. This rearrangement joins TRBV5-1 to TRBJ2-7, with 7 bases identical to TRBD2. This CDR3 is CASSLASGPASEQYF. In DNA form, the CDR3 reads TGCGCCAGCAGCTTGGCTAGCGGCCCCGCCAGCGAGCAGTACTTC.